This TCR beta chain was documented in a study of blood T cell repertoires in COVID-19 (TCRdb year 2020). Study-level background: Samples from collaborators originated in the United States, Italy and Spain and spanned both the acute and convalescent phases of COVID-19. The prospective study material was composed of cDNA or gDNA derived from T cells, B-cell-depleted T cells, or PBMCs. Deeply sampled blood TCRbeta repertoires from subjects exposed to, actively infected with, or recovered from COVID-19 were included in the dataset. The repertoires were released in a freely available public database meant as a resource for research on the immune response to SARS-CoV-2. Samples came from the ongoing ImmuneRACE study (first 160 participants) plus 1,254 subjects from 6 global collaborators. A de-identified subject ID, COVID-19 status, age in years and sex were almost always included in the sample metadata. Where available, HLA class I and class II types were taken from metadata supplied by the sample provider and were not determined by assay-based typing.

TCRbeta CDR3 regions were amplified from genomic DNA by means of the immunoSEQ Assay, a bias-controlled multiplex PCR. Concerning the study's data processing: The number of nucleated cells in each sample was estimated from the amplification of reference gene primers within the assay. Sequence reads were collapsed and filtered to measure the absolute abundance of every unique TCRbeta CDR3 rearrangement. For each sample, productive Simpson clonality was calculated as the square root of Simpson's diversity index across productive rearrangements. This is the immuneACCESS table as TCRdb keeps it, with only in-frame sequences that have V and J called. A part of the clones is gone; compared with another copy, unresolved V genes explain less than half, and the rest is unexplained. The V and J calls and the clone size are those of that table, but D and trimming were determined from the DNA. For this sample there are about 180,000 clones; 80% to 90% appear just once. The ten largest clones capture more than 7.5% of the sample.

On this clone: This receptor's antigen is unknown. There are no base qualities to consult, and no much larger clone falls within one base.

Each collaborating institution followed its own protocols to collect whole blood in K2EDTA tubes. Collaborator samples were shipped for TCRbeta analysis as frozen whole blood, isolated PBMCs, or DNA extracted from either sample type. V drops 3 bases and J drops 3 bases, leaving 15 bases in between. CDR1 and CDR2 are read off the germline V gene as MNHEY and SVGEGT. The CDR3, cysteine through phenylalanine, is 15 amino acids long. The read is trimmed to its CDR3 DNA, 45 bases read in frame from base 1. Summary of the overall study and its limitations: Clinical and demographic metadata were provided uncurated, with the amount varying by source and participant.

The sequence was collected from a man aged 50-59 years with active or convalescent COVID-19. The material sequenced was peripheral blood. The rearrangement joined TRBV6-2 or TRBV6-3 to TRBJ2-7; TRBD1 is possibly the D segment (6 matching bases). The CDR3 is CASSYRRTADYEQYF. The sequenced DNA is TGTGCCAGCAGTTATAGGAGGACAGCAGACTACGAGCAGTACTTC.